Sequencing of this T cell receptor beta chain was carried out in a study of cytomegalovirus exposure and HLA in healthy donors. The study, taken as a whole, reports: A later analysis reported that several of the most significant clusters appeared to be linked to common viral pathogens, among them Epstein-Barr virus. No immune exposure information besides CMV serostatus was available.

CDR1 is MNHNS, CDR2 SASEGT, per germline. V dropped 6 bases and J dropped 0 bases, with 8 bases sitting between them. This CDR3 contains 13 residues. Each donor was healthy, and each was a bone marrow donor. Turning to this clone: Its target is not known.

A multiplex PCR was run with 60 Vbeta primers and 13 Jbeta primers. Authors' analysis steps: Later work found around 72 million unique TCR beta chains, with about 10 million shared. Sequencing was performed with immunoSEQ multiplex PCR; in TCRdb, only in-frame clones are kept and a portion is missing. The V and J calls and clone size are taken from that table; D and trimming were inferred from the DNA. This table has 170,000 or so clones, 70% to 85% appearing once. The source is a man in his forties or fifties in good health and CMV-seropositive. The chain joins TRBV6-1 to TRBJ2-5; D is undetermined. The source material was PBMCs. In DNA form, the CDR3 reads TGTGCCAGCAGCCCAAATTACCAAGAGACCCAGTACTTC. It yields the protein CASSPNYQETQYF.